This T cell receptor beta chain was documented in a study of cytomegalovirus exposure and HLA in healthy donors. Study-level points and caveats: It was in a later analysis that TCR association rates were seen to vary by HLA locus, highest for DRB1 and lowest for HLA-C.

The PCR was carried out with 60 Vbeta primers and 13 Jbeta primers. Generated by immunoSEQ multiplex PCR, the TCRdb table keeps only in-frame clones and is missing some. The sample lists fewer than 20,000 clones, roughly 80% occurring once. Germline CDR1 is SGHTA and CDR2 is FQGNSA. V was clipped by 7 bases and J by 6 bases, with 14 bases between them. The CDR3 is 13 residues long. Note on this clone: Its antigen remains unidentified.

The sequence was collected from a human donor in good health. The V call is TRBV7-2, the J call TRBJ2-3, with D maybe TRBD1 (6 bases). Sequencing was done on a sample of PBMCs. The CDR3 region has the DNA TGTGCCAGCATCCTCTTTAGGGGGGATACGCAGTATTTT. Its translation is CASILFRGDTQYF.